A single sample gave rise to the 4 T cell receptor beta chains below, sequenced in a study of graft-versus-host responses after intestinal transplantation. Intraepithelial plus lamina propria lymphocytes were released by processing graft tissue. TCRdb's copy holds only in-frame clones and misses some; the assay was immunoSEQ multiplex PCR. The table lists approximately 7,000 clones, 55% to 75% of them singletons, with about 20% in the top ten. Specimen: ileum tissue, collected about 32 weeks after intestinal transplantation. These receptors were obtained from a human patient who received an intestinal transplant, so some T cells may come from the graft donor.

V gene TRBV19 combines with J gene TRBJ1-6, with 9 bases fitting TRBD1. Germline CDR1 and CDR2: LNHDA and SQIVND (reference sequence). CDR3 length: 15 amino acids. The ends lost 7 bases at V and 7 bases at J; junction bases unmatched: 8. The CDR3 loop is CASTETGTGNSPLHF. CDR3 bases: TGTGCCAGTACCGAAACCGGGACAGGGAATTCACCCCTCCACTTT.

This clone was counted once. The chain links TRBV5-6 to TRBJ2-5, with 8 bases matching TRBD1. The CDR3 is 14 residues long. Germline assignment: CDR1 SGHDT and CDR2 YYEEEE. With V trimmed by 4 bases and J by 3 bases, 5 bases remained unmatched. The CDR3 loop is CASSTAGGEETQYF. The CDR3 DNA is TGTGCCAGCAGCACTGCAGGGGGCGAAGAGACCCAGTACTTC. Combining the CDR3 with reference TRBV5-6 and TRBJ2-5 gives the whole variable domain DAGVTQSPTHLIKTRGQQVTLRCSPKSGHDTVSWYQQALGQGPQFIFQYYEEEERQRGNFPDRFSGHQFPNYSSELNVNALLLGDSALYLCASSTAGGEETQYFGPGTRLLVL.

The chain is built from TRBV5-4 and TRBJ2-5, with 9 bases fitting TRBD2. Per the germline V gene, CDR1 is SGHNT and CDR2 is YYREEE (reference sequence). This CDR3 comprises 15 residues. V was clipped by 4 bases and J by 1 base; unmatched bases: 5. CDR3 protein: CASSPVAGAQETQYF. Here the CDR3 DNA reads TGTGCCAGCAGCCCCGTAGCGGGGGCCCAAGAGACCCAGTACTTC.

The chain links TRBV5-4 to TRBJ1-2, with TRBD1 matching 9 bases. Germline CDR1 and CDR2: SGHNT and YYREEE (reference sequence). The junction had 11 bases not matched to a gene; V was cut back by 4 bases and J by 4 bases. CDR3 length: 16 amino acids. This CDR3 reads CASSVNRGRDPYGYTF. CDR3 bases: TGTGCCAGCAGCGTCAACAGGGGGCGCGATCCCTATGGCTACACCTTC. The variable domain in full, with the rest retrieved from reference TRBV5-4 and TRBJ1-2, is ETGVTQSPTHLIKTRGQQVTLRCSSQSGHNTVSWYQQALGQGPQFIFQYYREEENGRGNFPPRFSGLQFPNYSSELNVNALELDDSALYLCASSVNRGRDPYGYTFGSGTRLTVV.